This T cell receptor (beta chain) was identified during a study of T cells in tuberculosis listed by TCRdb under 2018. Regarding the complete study: In the study, CD1B tetramers and high-throughput TCR immunosequencing were combined to characterize T cells specific for the mycobacterial lipid antigen glucose monomycolate (GMM). A South African clinical cohort compared IGRA-negative adolescents, IGRA-positive adolescents with latent tuberculosis and adults with active tuberculosis, ten per group. PBMC from active tuberculosis patients were archived either before standard anti-tuberculosis treatment began or within 7 days of the start of that treatment. Overall study results and their limits: Clinical samples were selected based on which cryopreserved specimens were available, and the active tuberculosis cases were adults whereas the controls were adolescents. The smaller NN-distances in active tuberculosis patients were driven in part by shorter CDR3-alpha lengths, while the difference seen for TCR-beta was not statistically significant. Smaller mean NN-distances to GMM-specific TCRs were observed in active tuberculosis TCR-alpha repertoires than in IGRA-negative controls, suggesting clonal expansion of GMM-specific TCRs. With the diverse GMM-specific repertoire as input, a classifier achieved roughly 90% accuracy (AUROC 0.75 to 0.95), whereas GEM motif frequencies as input gave roughly 70% accuracy.

The germline V gene encodes CDR1 GTSNPN and CDR2 SVGIG (reference sequence). At the junction V is shortened by 5 bases and J by 9 bases, with 20 bases in between. The CDR3, cysteine through phenylalanine, is 14 amino acids long. Of the read, only the CDR3 DNA is kept; its 42 bases are in frame from base 1. The time point label of this sample denotes: new active TB diagnosis, blood taken before or within 7 days of starting treatment. Active tuberculosis patients were HIV-seronegative South African adults aged 18 years or older with a new diagnosis. Confirmation of active tuberculosis was obtained by positive sputum smear microscopy and/or positive M. tuberculosis culture. Immunosequencing of unsorted cryopreserved PBMC covered, on average, roughly 93,000 T cells per clinical donor. On this clone itself: The antigen it binds to is not known. The input lacks base qualities; no much larger clone sits a single base away.

TCR libraries were generated with the immunoSEQ multiplex PCR assay, using TCR-beta and/or TCR-alpha/delta assays for each sample. The amplified TCR libraries were sequenced on the Illumina high-throughput platform. The study's own analysis went as follows. Clustering and dimensionality reduction relied on pairwise TCRdist distances among GMM-specific receptors from T cells that were either sorted ex vivo or expanded in vitro. Each clinical repertoire received a mean NN-distance score, defined as the average TCRdist to the nearest 10% of tetramer-positive reference sequences. GEM TCR motif frequency was computed as the fraction of unique TCRs matching known GEM sequences by V/J usage and CDR3 length. Linear discriminant analysis with leave-one-out cross-validation, implemented in scikit-learn, was used to classify active tuberculosis. This immuneACCESS table, as held by TCRdb, lists in-frame sequences with V and J called but not all clones. Of the missing ones, under half trace to an unresolved V gene in checked studies; the others have no known cause. The V and J calls and clone size were taken over from that table, and D and trimming were inferred from the DNA. Present in this sample are some 30,000 clones, 92% of which were seen just once. 5.5% to 8% of the sample rests with the top ten.

The receptor's source is an adult with tuberculosis. The chain was built from TRBV30 and TRBJ2-1; TRBD2 is possibly the D segment (6 matching bases). The specimen was PBMCs, collected at tuberculosis diagnosis. The CDR3 reads as follows: CAWARDSTFGEQFF. The DNA sequence reads TGTGCCTGGGCCCGGGACTCCACCTTCGGTGAGCAGTTCTTC.